Listed below are T cell receptor beta chains from one sample, sequenced in a study of patients and donors after allogeneic stem cell transplantation. TCRdb fed the RT-PCR reads into MiXCR, producing one record per CDR3 protein. The sample has 150,000 to 250,000 distinct CDR3 sequences; approximately 41% are singletons. Sequencing was carried out using blood, either unsorted or a sorted T cell fraction (not recorded which). The source of these receptors is a human donor who was either an allogeneic HSCT recipient or a stem cell or donor lymphocyte infusion donor (not recorded which). It is not recorded whose cells these are; they may come from a transplant donor. The CDR3 runs from the conserved cysteine through the conserved F or W. Each record gives: V gene, D gene, J gene, clone size, CDR3 DNA, CDR3 protein. D genes are given only for firm matches. Clone size is not always given. Where it is, it says once, few, many or a class for expanded clones.

>TRBV9|NA|TRBJ1-2|many
TGTGCCAGCAGCGCCCCCGGGGAGAGACCTGGTGGCTACACCTTC
CASSAPGERPGGYTF
>TRBV28|TRBD2|TRBJ2-2|NA
TGTGCCAGCAGTCTATACGGGACTAGCGGGGTGGCTGTTGGGGAGCTGTTTTTT
CASSLYGTSGVAVGELFF
>TRBV4-3|NA|TRBJ2-1|NA
TGCGCCAGCAGCCAGAACTGGGGAAACAATGAGCAGTTCTTC
CASSQNWGNNEQFF
>TRBV15|NA|TRBJ1-1|few
TGTGCCACCAGCAGAGCGGGGTGGGGGGAAGCTTTCTTT
CATSRAGWGEAFF
>TRBV4-1|NA|TRBJ2-3|few
TGCGCCAGCAGCCGTGAGGCAGATACGCAGTATTTT
CASSREADTQYF
>TRBV7-2|NA|TRBJ2-1|few
TGTGCCAGCAGCACTGTTGGCGGATTCAATGAGCAGTTCTTC
CASSTVGGFNEQFF
>TRBV28|NA|TRBJ2-3|NA
TGTGCCAGCAGTTTACCCAGGGACCGCACAGATACGCAGTATTTT
CASSLPRDRTDTQYF
>TRBV6-5|NA|TRBJ1-6|few
TGTGCCAGCAGTTACTCCCAGGGTTGGTCACCCCTCCACTTT
CASSYSQGWSPLHF
>TRBV9|TRBD2|TRBJ2-3|NA
TGTGCCAGCAGCGACACCGGGACTAGCGGTACAGATACGCAGTATTTT
CASSDTGTSGTDTQYF
>TRBV29-1|NA|TRBJ1-1|few
TGCAGCGTTGCGCTCGCAGCGAACACTGAAGCTTTCTTT
CSVALAANTEAFF
>TRBV20-1|NA|TRBJ1-2|NA
TGCAGTGCTAGAGATTCGCGGTGGGGAAATGGCTACACCTTC
CSARDSRWGNGYTF
>TRBV4-3|NA|TRBJ1-1|few
TGCGCCAGCAGCCAATCCAGGGACACTGAAGCTTTCTTT
CASSQSRDTEAFF
>TRBV7-3|NA|TRBJ2-1|NA
TGTGCCAGCAGCTTAGAGACTTGGGGTAATGAGCAGTTCTTC
CASSLETWGNEQFF
>TRBV5-4|NA|TRBJ2-3|NA
TGTGCCAGCAGCTTCGACAGCGGCACAGATACGCAGTATTTT
CASSFDSGTDTQYF
>TRBV27|TRBD1|TRBJ1-4|few
TGTGCCAGCAGTTTTAGGACAGGGTCAACCGTTGAAAAACTGTTTTTT
CASSFRTGSTVEKLFF
>TRBV15|NA|TRBJ2-1|few
TGTGCCACCAGCAGCAGGGTAGGCAATGAGCAGTTCTTC
CATSSRVGNEQFF
>TRBV6-5|NA|TRBJ1-6|few
TGTGCCAGCACCCACACCGTCAATTCACCCCTCCACTTT
CASTHTVNSPLHF
>TRBV28|TRBD2|TRBJ2-3|NA
TGTGCCAGCAAACTGACTAGCGCCCGCACAGATACGCAGTATTTT
CASKLTSARTDTQYF
>TRBV5-1|NA|TRBJ1-1|few
TGCGCCAGCAGCTTGGGACAATTCCTGCCTGAAGCTTTCTTT
CASSLGQFLPEAFF
>TRBV5-5|NA|TRBJ1-4|NA
TGTGCCAGCAGCCTCGATGGACATCCGGAGGCTAATGAAAAACTGTTTTTT
CASSLDGHPEANEKLFF
>TRBV12-3/TRBV12-4|TRBD2|TRBJ2-5|NA
TGTGCCAGCAGTTTATTCCGGACTAGCGCGGGGGAGACCCAGTACTTC
CASSLFRTSAGETQYF
>TRBV30|NA|TRBJ1-1|NA
TGTGCCGTTGGGGTGAGGACTGAAGCTTTCTTT
CAVGVRTEAFF
>TRBV7-6|NA|TRBJ1-4|few
TGTGCCAGCAGCTTAGTTATGGACAGTTTTAATGAAAAACTGTTTTTT
CASSLVMDSFNEKLFF
>TRBV30|NA|TRBJ1-2|many
TGTGCCTGGAACCTACCAAACTATGGCTACACCTTC
CAWNLPNYGYTF
>TRBV7-9|NA|TRBJ1-5|NA
TGTGCCAGCAGCCCAGGATCGTACAGCAATCAGCCCCAGCATTTT
CASSPGSYSNQPQHF
>TRBV27|NA|TRBJ2-1|NA
TGTGCCAGCAGTCCCCGGGGCCCACTTTGGGATGAGCAGTTCTTC
CASSPRGPLWDEQFF
>TRBV7-2|NA|TRBJ1-6|few
TGTGCCAGCAGCTTAGCGCGGGGGAGCGGATCACCCCTCCACTTT
CASSLARGSGSPLHF
>TRBV6-1|NA|TRBJ1-3|few
TGTGCCAGCAGTGAAATAGCGGACAGTGGAAACACCATATATTTT
CASSEIADSGNTIYF
>TRBV5-1|NA|TRBJ1-5|NA
TGCGCCAGCAGGTTAATTCGCAATCAGCCCCAGCATTTT
CASRLIRNQPQHF
>TRBV7-6|NA|TRBJ1-1|NA
TGTGCCAGCAGCTTAGACAGCGGGTGGGGCACTGAAGCTTTCTTT
CASSLDSGWGTEAFF
>TRBV10-2|NA|TRBJ2-3|NA
TGCGCCAGCCGAGCCTTAGCCCTCTCCGATACGCAGTATTTT
CASRALALSDTQYF
>TRBV19|NA|TRBJ2-3|NA
TGTGCCAGTAGCGTGGACAGTACGTCCTACCGCACAGATACGCAGTATTTT
CASSVDSTSYRTDTQYF
>TRBV11-2|NA|TRBJ2-4|NA
TGTGCCAGCAGCTTTGGGGTAGCCAAAAACATTCAGTACTTC
CASSFGVAKNIQYF
>TRBV10-2|NA|TRBJ1-5|few
TGCGCCAGCAGTGACCCCCCGACAGGCTTTGGGCCCCAGCATTTT
CASSDPPTGFGPQHF
>TRBV9|NA|TRBJ1-1|few
TGTGCCAGCGGTGGGAACACTGAAGCTTTCTTT
CASGGNTEAFF
>TRBV5-4|TRBD2|TRBJ2-1|NA
TGTGCCAGCAGCCAAATAGCGGGATCCCACAATGAGCAGTTCTTC
CASSQIAGSHNEQFF
>TRBV12-3/TRBV12-4|NA|TRBJ1-5|NA
TGTGCCAGCAGTTTAACAGGGCCGAGCAATCAGCCCCAGCATTTT
CASSLTGPSNQPQHF
>TRBV6-6|TRBD1|TRBJ1-2|NA
TGTGCCAGCAATACCGGGACAGGGGGTACTAACTATGGCTACACCTTC
CASNTGTGGTNYGYTF
>TRBV6-6|NA|TRBJ1-3|few
TGTGCCAGCAGGGATGACAGCACTGGAAACACCATATATTTT
CASRDDSTGNTIYF
>TRBV29-1|TRBD1|TRBJ2-1|NA
TGCAGCGTTCACCCGGGACAGGGAAATGAGCAGTTCTTC
CSVHPGQGNEQFF
>TRBV19|NA|TRBJ2-1|NA
TGTGCCAGTAGTATGAGGGAGAGGACCCTTTACAATGAGCAGTTCTTC
CASSMRERTLYNEQFF
>TRBV6-5|NA|TRBJ1-1|NA
TGTGCCAGCAGCCCTTTCTCGGTTGGGAGTACTGAAGCTTTCTTT
CASSPFSVGSTEAFF
>TRBV27|NA|TRBJ2-3|few
TGTGCCAGCAGTTTATTCCCAGGGAGCACAGATACGCAGTATTTT
CASSLFPGSTDTQYF
>TRBV7-2|TRBD1|TRBJ1-2|few
TGTGCCAGCAGCTTCTTTGGGGACAGGGCCTATGGCTACACCTTC
CASSFFGDRAYGYTF
>TRBV6-6|NA|TRBJ1-1|once
TGTGCCAGCAGTTACGGGACTACTACGACCACTGAAGCTTTCTTT
CASSYGTTTTTEAFF
>TRBV11-2|NA|TRBJ1-1|NA
TGTGCCAGCAGCTTAGACAACCTCCGCGGCACTGAAGCTTTCTTT
CASSLDNLRGTEAFF
>TRBV12-3/TRBV12-4|TRBD1|TRBJ1-6|NA
TGTGCCAGCAGTCGGACAGGGGCCCTTTATAATTCACCCCTCCACTTT
CASSRTGALYNSPLHF
>TRBV25-1|NA|TRBJ1-2|NA
TGTGCCAGCAGTGAAGCAGGGACTAATGGCTACACCTTC
CASSEAGTNGYTF